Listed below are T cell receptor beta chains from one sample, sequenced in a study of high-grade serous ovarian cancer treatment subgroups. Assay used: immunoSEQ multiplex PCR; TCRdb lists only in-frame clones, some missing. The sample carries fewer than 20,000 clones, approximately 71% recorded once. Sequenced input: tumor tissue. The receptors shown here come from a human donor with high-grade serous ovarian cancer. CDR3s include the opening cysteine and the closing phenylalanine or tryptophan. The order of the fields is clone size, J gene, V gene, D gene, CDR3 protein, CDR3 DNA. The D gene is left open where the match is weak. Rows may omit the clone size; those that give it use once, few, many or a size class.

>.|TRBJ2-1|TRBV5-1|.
CASSLEGEIYNEQFF
TGCGCCAGCAGCTTGGAGGGGGAGATCTACAATGAGCAGTTCTTC
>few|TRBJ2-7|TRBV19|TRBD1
CASRGTGHYEQYF
TGTGCCAGTAGAGGGACAGGGCACTACGAGCAGTACTTC
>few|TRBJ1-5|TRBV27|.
CASSNRPPGSSNQPQHF
TGTGCCAGCAGTAATAGACCGCCGGGATCTAGCAATCAGCCCCAGCATTTT
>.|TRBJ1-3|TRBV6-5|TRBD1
CASSYAGTGVGNTIYF
TGTGCCAGCAGTTACGCAGGGACAGGGGTTGGAAACACCATATATTTT
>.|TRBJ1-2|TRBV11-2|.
CASSPNPGANYGYTF
TGTGCCAGCAGCCCCAACCCGGGGGCTAACTATGGCTACACCTTC
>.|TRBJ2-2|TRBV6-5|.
CASQRDGTGELFF
TGTGCCAGCCAAAGGGATGGCACCGGGGAGCTGTTTTTT
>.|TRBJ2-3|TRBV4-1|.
CASSQDAFQTYTDTQYF
TGCGCCAGCAGCCAAGATGCTTTTCAGACGTACACAGATACGCAGTATTTT
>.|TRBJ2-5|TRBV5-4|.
CASSPFEGASETQYF
TGTGCCAGCAGCCCGTTCGAGGGCGCCTCAGAGACCCAGTACTTC
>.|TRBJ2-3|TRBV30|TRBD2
CAWGNGGLAGGYF
TGTGCCTGGGGAAACGGGGGACTAGCGGGGGGGTATTTT
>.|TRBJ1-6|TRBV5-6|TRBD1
CASSFTTGQGGSPLHF
TGTGCCAGCAGCTTTACGACGGGACAGGGAGGTTCACCCCTCCACTTT
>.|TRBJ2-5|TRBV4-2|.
CASSLGGGGRQETQYF
TGTGCCAGCAGCCTGGGCGGCGGGGGCCGCCAAGAGACCCAGTACTTC